This T cell receptor (beta chain) was captured in a study of OX40 agonist ivuxolimab in advanced cancers. Overall study: Three patients got partial responses; one had hepatocellular carcinoma and two had cutaneous melanoma.

Clones were read by immunoSEQ multiplex PCR, and TCRdb kept only the in-frame ones, dropping some. This table has 20,000 or so clones, about 80% appearing once. Germline loops: CDR1 SQVTM, CDR2 ANQGSEA. V lost 6 bases and J 3 bases, leaving 11 bases between the germline ends. The CDR3 runs 12 residues. The V call is TRBV29-1, the J call TRBJ1-2; weak D call: TRBD1 (5 bases). The sequenced sample was CD4+ or CD8+ T cells sorted from blood, obtained in a trial of the OX40 agonist ivuxolimab. This sequence originates from an adult with an advanced solid tumor such as melanoma, head and neck, liver or kidney cancer. The CDR3 loop is CSVDSFDYGYTF. CDR3 bases: TGCAGCGTCGACAGTTTCGACTATGGCTACACCTTC.